A selection of T cell receptor beta chains follows, all from one sample in a study of blood T cell repertoires in COVID-19. Assay used: immunoSEQ multiplex PCR; TCRdb lists only in-frame clones, some missing. This sample has approximately 150,000 clones; about 86% occur once, and the top ten carry around 8.4%. Source material: peripheral blood. The receptors here all came from a woman aged 55-69 years with acute or convalescent COVID-19. Both conserved end residues are part of each CDR3. A D gene is named only where the DNA matches it firmly. Clone size is not always given. Where it is, it says once, few, many or a class for expanded clones.

clone_size: once; j_call: TRBJ1-6; d_call: TRBD1; v_call: TRBV19; cdr3_aa: CASSQDRGNSPLHF; cdr3_nt: TGTGCCAGTAGTCAGGACAGGGGTAATTCACCCCTCCACTTT
clone_size: -; j_call: TRBJ1-1; d_call: -; v_call: TRBV18; cdr3_aa: CASSQGQTMNTEAFF; cdr3_nt: TGTGCCAGCTCACAAGGACAGACGATGAACACTGAAGCTTTCTTT
clone_size: once; j_call: TRBJ1-1; d_call: TRBD1; v_call: TRBV6-5; cdr3_aa: CASGTGGFDTEAFF; cdr3_nt: TGTGCCAGCGGGACAGGGGGCTTTGACACTGAAGCTTTCTTT
clone_size: -; j_call: TRBJ2-7; d_call: TRBD2; v_call: TRBV11-2; cdr3_aa: CASSLEFLAGGYEQYF; cdr3_nt: TGTGCCAGCAGCTTAGAGTTCCTAGCGGGGGGCTACGAGCAGTACTTC
clone_size: -; j_call: TRBJ2-3; d_call: -; v_call: TRBV6-4; cdr3_aa: CASSDSVGAFTDTQYF; cdr3_nt: TGTGCCAGCAGTGACTCGGTGGGGGCCTTCACAGATACGCAGTATTTT
clone_size: -; j_call: TRBJ2-5; d_call: TRBD2; v_call: TRBV28; cdr3_aa: CASGAGGPLETQYF; cdr3_nt: TGTGCCAGCGGAGCGGGGGGGCCCTTAGAGACCCAGTACTTC
clone_size: -; j_call: TRBJ1-2; d_call: TRBD1; v_call: TRBV5-1; cdr3_aa: CASSLTGTGGFIGYTF; cdr3_nt: TGCGCCAGCAGCCTAACCGGGACAGGGGGCTTCATTGGCTACACCTTC
clone_size: -; j_call: TRBJ2-3; d_call: -; v_call: TRBV9; cdr3_aa: CASSVAPAWGVETDTQYF; cdr3_nt: TGTGCCAGCAGCGTAGCCCCAGCGTGGGGGGTAGAAACAGATACGCAGTATTTT
clone_size: -; j_call: TRBJ1-1; d_call: -; v_call: TRBV5-1; cdr3_aa: CASSKTGEAFF; cdr3_nt: TGCGCCAGCAGCAAGACAGGAGAAGCTTTCTTT
clone_size: -; j_call: TRBJ2-7; d_call: -; v_call: TRBV11-3; cdr3_aa: CASSPRQSSYEQYF; cdr3_nt: TGTGCCAGCAGCCCAAGACAGAGCTCCTACGAGCAGTACTTC
clone_size: -; j_call: TRBJ2-3; d_call: TRBD1; v_call: TRBV2; cdr3_aa: CASSVGDRVHPDTQYF; cdr3_nt: TGTGCCAGCAGTGTAGGGGACAGGGTACATCCAGATACGCAGTATTTT
clone_size: -; j_call: TRBJ2-1; d_call: TRBD2; v_call: TRBV19; cdr3_aa: CASSFLAGDLQTYNEQFF; cdr3_nt: TGTGCCAGTAGTTTCCTAGCGGGGGACCTCCAAACCTACAATGAGCAGTTCTTC
clone_size: once; j_call: TRBJ2-5; d_call: TRBD2; v_call: TRBV9; cdr3_aa: CASSVGQGLAGEGDQETQYF; cdr3_nt: TGTGCCAGCAGCGTAGGGCAAGGACTAGCGGGGGAGGGGGACCAAGAGACCCAGTACTTC
clone_size: -; j_call: TRBJ2-2; d_call: -; v_call: TRBV28; cdr3_aa: CASSSPGVQAGTGELFF; cdr3_nt: TGTGCCAGCTCCTCCCCGGGGGTACAGGCCGGCACCGGGGAGCTGTTTTTT
clone_size: -; j_call: TRBJ2-7; d_call: -; v_call: TRBV5-4; cdr3_aa: CASSLPFYEQYF; cdr3_nt: TGTGCCAGCAGCTTGCCCTTCTACGAGCAGTACTTC
clone_size: once; j_call: TRBJ2-7; d_call: TRBD1; v_call: TRBV5-1; cdr3_aa: CASNQQGARVDEQYF; cdr3_nt: TGCGCCAGCAACCAACAGGGGGCGAGGGTGGACGAGCAGTACTTC
clone_size: -; j_call: TRBJ1-1; d_call: -; v_call: TRBV10-1; cdr3_aa: CASSEGRALNTEAFF; cdr3_nt: TGCGCCAGCAGTGAGGGTCGCGCCCTGAACACTGAAGCTTTCTTT
clone_size: -; j_call: TRBJ1-1; d_call: -; v_call: TRBV6-6; cdr3_aa: CASSFRLVGTEAFF; cdr3_nt: TGTGCCAGCAGTTTCCGACTGGTGGGCACTGAAGCTTTCTTT
clone_size: -; j_call: TRBJ2-5; d_call: -; v_call: TRBV3-1/TRBV3-2; cdr3_aa: CASSQDYSQETQYF; cdr3_nt: TGTGCCAGCAGCCAAGATTACAGCCAAGAGACCCAGTACTTC
clone_size: -; j_call: TRBJ1-6; d_call: TRBD1; v_call: TRBV3-1/TRBV3-2; cdr3_aa: CASSQGDRRNSPLHF; cdr3_nt: TGTGCCAGCAGCCAAGGGGACAGGCGGAATTCACCCCTCCACTTT
clone_size: -; j_call: TRBJ2-3; d_call: -; v_call: TRBV5-4; cdr3_aa: CASIREVEGTQYF; cdr3_nt: TGTGCCAGCATTCGGGAAGTGGAGGGAACGCAGTATTTT
clone_size: -; j_call: TRBJ1-1; d_call: -; v_call: TRBV12-5; cdr3_aa: CASGFPPGDTEAFF; cdr3_nt: TGTGCTAGTGGTTTTCCCCCGGGAGACACTGAAGCTTTCTTT
clone_size: once; j_call: TRBJ1-1; d_call: -; v_call: TRBV7-3; cdr3_aa: CASSPGSYTEAFF; cdr3_nt: TGTGCCAGCAGCCCCGGGTCCTACACTGAAGCTTTCTTT
clone_size: -; j_call: TRBJ2-3; d_call: -; v_call: TRBV19; cdr3_aa: CASSPGNLPADTQYF; cdr3_nt: TGTGCCAGTAGTCCAGGGAACTTACCAGCAGATACGCAGTATTTT
clone_size: few; j_call: TRBJ2-3; d_call: TRBD1; v_call: TRBV7-3; cdr3_aa: CASSPDRGRSDTQYF; cdr3_nt: TGTGCCAGCAGCCCGGACAGGGGGCGGTCAGATACGCAGTATTTT
clone_size: -; j_call: TRBJ2-7; d_call: TRBD1; v_call: TRBV6-5; cdr3_aa: CASSTPTGAIHEQYF; cdr3_nt: TGTGCCAGCAGTACGCCGACAGGGGCGATCCACGAGCAGTACTTC
clone_size: -; j_call: TRBJ2-7; d_call: TRBD2; v_call: TRBV28; cdr3_aa: CASIGLAGPSQDYEQYF; cdr3_nt: TGTGCCAGCATTGGACTAGCGGGGCCCTCCCAGGATTACGAGCAGTACTTC
clone_size: -; j_call: TRBJ1-5; d_call: -; v_call: TRBV7-2; cdr3_aa: CASSFQGGLGQPQHF; cdr3_nt: TGTGCCAGCAGCTTCCAGGGAGGCTTAGGTCAGCCCCAGCATTTT
clone_size: -; j_call: TRBJ1-2; d_call: TRBD1; v_call: TRBV29-1; cdr3_aa: CSVDLTGDYGYTF; cdr3_nt: TGCAGCGTGGACCTGACAGGGGACTATGGCTACACCTTC
clone_size: -; j_call: TRBJ2-3; d_call: TRBD2; v_call: TRBV7-3; cdr3_aa: CASSPAGGSTDTQYF; cdr3_nt: TGTGCCAGCAGCCCCGCCGGGGGGAGCACAGATACGCAGTATTTT
clone_size: few; j_call: TRBJ1-1; d_call: TRBD1; v_call: TRBV25-1; cdr3_aa: CASRDRGGTEAFF; cdr3_nt: TGTGCCAGCAGGGACAGGGGTGGCACTGAAGCTTTCTTT
clone_size: once; j_call: TRBJ1-2; d_call: -; v_call: TRBV6-1; cdr3_aa: CASSENWQGGYGYTF; cdr3_nt: TGTGCCAGCAGTGAAAATTGGCAAGGAGGCTATGGCTACACCTTC
clone_size: once; j_call: TRBJ1-1; d_call: -; v_call: TRBV19; cdr3_aa: CASSILGSGTEAFF; cdr3_nt: TGTGCCAGTAGTATACTGGGCTCCGGCACTGAAGCTTTCTTT
clone_size: -; j_call: TRBJ2-6; d_call: -; v_call: TRBV7-9; cdr3_aa: CASSHSTGANVLTF; cdr3_nt: TGTGCCAGCAGCCATTCCACTGGGGCCAACGTCCTGACTTTC
clone_size: -; j_call: TRBJ2-1; d_call: TRBD2; v_call: TRBV30; cdr3_aa: CAWSVSGLAPYNEQFF; cdr3_nt: TGTGCCTGGAGTGTAAGCGGACTAGCCCCTTACAATGAGCAGTTCTTC
clone_size: -; j_call: TRBJ1-1; d_call: -; v_call: TRBV27; cdr3_aa: CASSLIGGGTEAFF; cdr3_nt: TGTGCCAGCAGTTTAATAGGGGGAGGGACTGAAGCTTTCTTT
clone_size: -; j_call: TRBJ2-7; d_call: -; v_call: TRBV7-8; cdr3_aa: CASSLEGARGLMQYF; cdr3_nt: TGTGCCAGCAGCTTAGAGGGGGCAAGGGGACTTATGCAGTACTTC
clone_size: -; j_call: TRBJ2-3; d_call: TRBD1; v_call: TRBV29-1; cdr3_aa: CSVGGQGAWTDTQYF; cdr3_nt: TGCAGCGTTGGCGGACAGGGGGCGTGGACAGATACGCAGTATTTT
clone_size: once; j_call: TRBJ1-2; d_call: TRBD1; v_call: TRBV30; cdr3_aa: CAWSRQGGYGYTF; cdr3_nt: TGTGCCTGGAGTCGACAGGGGGGCTATGGCTACACCTTC
clone_size: -; j_call: TRBJ1-6; d_call: -; v_call: TRBV28; cdr3_aa: CASRELISYNSPLHF; cdr3_nt: TGTGCCAGCAGGGAGTTAATCTCCTATAATTCACCCCTCCACTTT
clone_size: -; j_call: TRBJ1-1; d_call: -; v_call: TRBV6-6; cdr3_aa: CASSYRLAEAFF; cdr3_nt: TGTGCCAGCAGTTACCGGTTGGCTGAAGCTTTCTTT
clone_size: -; j_call: TRBJ2-3; d_call: TRBD2; v_call: TRBV24-1; cdr3_aa: CATSDSGATDTQYF; cdr3_nt: TGTGCCACCAGTGATAGCGGGGCCACAGATACGCAGTATTTT
clone_size: -; j_call: TRBJ1-3; d_call: TRBD1; v_call: TRBV7-6; cdr3_aa: CASSLGRGTSGNTIYF; cdr3_nt: TGTGCCAGCAGCTTGGGCAGGGGGACTTCCGGAAACACCATATATTTT
clone_size: -; j_call: TRBJ2-6; d_call: -; v_call: TRBV9; cdr3_aa: CASSNLKHSGANVLTF; cdr3_nt: TGTGCCAGCAGCAACTTAAAGCACTCTGGGGCCAACGTCCTGACTTTC
clone_size: -; j_call: TRBJ2-7; d_call: -; v_call: TRBV7-9; cdr3_aa: CASSLIIDTTYEQYF; cdr3_nt: TGTGCCAGCAGCTTAATAATTGACACCACCTACGAGCAGTACTTC
clone_size: -; j_call: TRBJ1-2; d_call: -; v_call: TRBV21-1; cdr3_aa: CTSRDRAHGYGYTF; cdr3_nt: TGTACCAGCAGAGACAGGGCACACGGCTATGGCTACACCTTC
clone_size: few; j_call: TRBJ1-1; d_call: TRBD1; v_call: TRBV6-2/TRBV6-3; cdr3_aa: CASSPTSGTAKAFF; cdr3_nt: TGTGCCAGCAGCCCGACCTCCGGGACAGCCAAAGCTTTCTTT
clone_size: -; j_call: TRBJ2-7; d_call: -; v_call: TRBV19; cdr3_aa: CASVRYVGGPVYEQYF; cdr3_nt: TGTGCCAGTGTCCGATATGTCGGGGGGCCGGTCTACGAGCAGTACTTC
clone_size: once; j_call: TRBJ2-7; d_call: -; v_call: TRBV7-7; cdr3_aa: CASSLELGQSYEQYF; cdr3_nt: TGTGCTAGCAGCTTAGAATTGGGACAATCCTACGAGCAGTACTTC
clone_size: -; j_call: TRBJ2-7; d_call: TRBD2; v_call: TRBV19; cdr3_aa: CASQGGGGTYEQYF; cdr3_nt: TGTGCCAGTCAGGGTGGCGGGGGGACCTACGAGCAGTACTTC
clone_size: -; j_call: TRBJ2-2; d_call: TRBD1; v_call: TRBV6-5; cdr3_aa: CASKNRGDTGELFF; cdr3_nt: TGTGCCAGCAAGAACAGGGGGGACACCGGGGAGCTGTTTTTT
clone_size: once; j_call: TRBJ2-1; d_call: TRBD2; v_call: TRBV7-6; cdr3_aa: CASSPTPGLAGGNPYNEQFF; cdr3_nt: TGTGCCAGCAGCCCCACCCCGGGACTAGCGGGGGGAAACCCCTACAATGAGCAGTTCTTC
clone_size: -; j_call: TRBJ1-5; d_call: -; v_call: TRBV28; cdr3_aa: CASSFQGLGNQPQHF; cdr3_nt: TGTGCCAGCAGTTTCCAGGGGCTTGGCAATCAGCCCCAGCATTTT
clone_size: once; j_call: TRBJ1-5; d_call: -; v_call: TRBV24-1; cdr3_aa: CATSAAGRGQPQHF; cdr3_nt: TGTGCCACCAGTGCGGCAGGCCGGGGTCAGCCCCAGCATTTT
clone_size: -; j_call: TRBJ2-2; d_call: TRBD2; v_call: TRBV14; cdr3_aa: CASSQELAGAGELFF; cdr3_nt: TGTGCCAGCAGCCAAGAACTAGCGGGGGCCGGGGAGCTGTTTTTT
clone_size: -; j_call: TRBJ1-5; d_call: -; v_call: TRBV7-8; cdr3_aa: CASTPGSNQPQHF; cdr3_nt: TGTGCCAGCACCCCCGGTAGCAATCAGCCCCAGCATTTT
clone_size: once; j_call: TRBJ1-5; d_call: -; v_call: TRBV6-5; cdr3_aa: CASSYEGGVRQPQHF; cdr3_nt: TGTGCCAGCAGTTATGAGGGCGGGGTCCGGCAGCCCCAGCATTTT